This passage covers 9 T cell receptor beta chains from one sample sequenced in a study of T cell clonality in common variable immunodeficiency. Generated by immunoSEQ multiplex PCR, the TCRdb table keeps only in-frame clones and is missing some. This sample shows tens of thousands of clones and no singletons; roughly 1.6% rests with the ten largest. Sequencing was done on a sample of peripheral blood mononuclear cells. These receptors came from a person between 18 and 69 years old in good health.

This clone was seen many times. Read sequence stops 3 residues before the CDR3 end, and the germline J gene provides the missing end. This sequence joins TRBV30 and TRBJ2-4, with D possibly TRBD2 on 6 matching bases. This CDR3 comprises 19 residues. V was cut by 4 bases and J by 0 bases, with 25 bases left in between. Germline loops: CDR1 GTSNPN, CDR2 SVGIG (reference sequence). The CDR3 protein is CAWTPTRAYGFLAKNIQYF. Partial CDR3 DNA: TGTGCCTGGACGCCGACTAGGGCATACGGTTTTTTAGCCAAAAACATT.

This clone has ten or more counts. The CDR3 end is not reached by the read, which stops 3 residues before it; the germline J gene fills it in. This chain links TRBV15 with TRBJ1-1; 7 nucleotides align to TRBD1. The CDR3 contains 14 residues. Germline CDR1 reads LNHNV; CDR2 reads YYDKDF (reference sequence). Incomplete CDR3 DNA: TGTGCCACCAGCAGAGGAGACAGGGCTCTGGAA. It encodes CATSRGDRALE. The whole CDR3 region reads CATSRGDRALEAFF. The entire variable domain, with the rest obtained from reference TRBV15 and TRBJ1-1, is as follows: DAMVIQNPRYQVTQFGKPVTLSCSQTLNHNVMYWYQQKSSQAPKLLFHYYDKDFNNEADTPDNFQSRRPNTSFCFLDIRSPGLGDTAMYLCATSRGDRALEAFFGQGTRLTVV.

This clone came up a few times. The read stops 3 residues short of the end of the CDR3; the missing end is completed from the germline J gene. This rearrangement joins TRBV25-1 to TRBJ1-5; D may be TRBD1 (6 bases). V was trimmed by 3 bases and J by 7 bases, leaving 13 bases between them. Looked up from germline, CDR1 is MGHDK and CDR2 is SYGVNS. This CDR3 region has 14 residues. The sequenced CDR3 bases are TGTGCCAGCAGTGACAGGGGAACGAAACAGCCC. It encodes CASSDRGTKQP. The complete CDR3 protein is CASSDRGTKQPQHF.

This clone has ten or more counts. The read ends 3 residues before the CDR3 terminus; that terminus is restored from the germline J gene. The rearrangement uses TRBV14 and TRBJ1-3; no reliable D call. Trimming cost V 4 bases and J 0 bases, with 10 bases left between them. Germline assignment: CDR1 SGHDN and CDR2 FVKESK. This CDR3 region has 15 residues. The CDR3 loop is CASSRGVFSGNTIYF. CDR3 DNA, as far as it was read: TGTGCCAGCAGCCGCGGAGTATTCTCTGGAAACACC.

Many counts were recorded for this clone. The sequenced fragment ends 3 residues before the CDR3 boundary, so the rest is inferred from the germline J gene. This rearrangement joins TRBV7-8 to TRBJ2-7, with a weak D call TRBD1 (6 bases). The CDR3 has 14 residues. The V gene's germline CDR1 is SGHVS and CDR2 FQNEAQ. Trimming cost V 1 base and J 6 bases, with 13 bases left between them. The CDR3 is CASSLVGAESEQYF. CDR3 DNA (partial): TGTGCCAGCAGCTTAGTGGGGGCGGAGAGCGAG.

This clone was counted at least ten times. The read halts 3 residues ahead of the CDR3 end, with the missing end drawn from the germline J gene. This rearrangement joins TRBV2 to TRBJ2-1, with 9 bases identical to TRBD2. Germline V CDR1 and CDR2: SNHLY, FYNNEI. CDR3 length equals 14 residues. V was pared by 6 bases and J by 8 bases, with 8 bases of the junction left unmatched. The CDR3 spells CASRRSGLAYEQFF. The CDR3 bases that were read are TGTGCCAGCAGGCGATCGGGACTAGCCTATGAG.

This clone showed up many times. The read terminates 3 residues before the CDR3 end, so the remaining end is supplied by the germline J gene. This chain connects TRBV28 to TRBJ1-4; maybe TRBD1 (5 bases). The CDR3 runs to 16 residues. Germline V CDR1 and CDR2: MDHEN, SYDVKM. The ends were cut back, 2 bases at V and 8 bases at J, with 18 bases in the middle. The CDR3 bases that were read are TGTGCCAGCAGTTTAGCTGACAGCCAAAGGAAAGAAAAA. It translates to CASSLADSQRKEK. The entire CDR3 protein reads CASSLADSQRKEKLFF.

This clone showed up many times. The CDR3 end is not reached by the read, which stops 3 residues before it; the germline J gene fills it in. The chain couples TRBV7-9 to TRBJ2-5; TRBD1 might be the D (6 bases). The length of the CDR3 is 14 residues. Germline lookup yields CDR1 SEHNR and CDR2 FQNEAQ (reference sequence). V lost 5 bases and J 2 bases, leaving 12 bases between the germline ends. Here the CDR3 reads CASSERQVQETQYF. Partial CDR3 DNA: TGTGCCAGCAGCGAAAGACAGGTACAAGAGACC.

This clone appeared many times. The read finishes 3 residues shy of the CDR3 end, and the germline J gene is used to complete it. The chain has TRBV2 and TRBJ1-5, with D possibly matching TRBD1 (6 bases). This CDR3 has 15 amino acids. The V gene's germline CDR1 is SNHLY and CDR2 FYNNEI. Trimming removed 3 bases from V and 2 bases from J, with 11 bases in between. This chain's CDR3 is CASSEGGGGNQPQHF. The sequenced CDR3 bases are TGTGCCAGCAGTGAGGGAGGGGGGGGCAATCAGCCC.